A single sample is the source of the 23 T cell receptor beta chains below, sequenced in a study of T-cell memory formation after mild COVID-19 (dated by TCRdb to the early 2020s). The method behind the library was 5' RACE. The reads were generated on an Illumina NovaSeq 6000. Through fastp at Q25 and MiXCR, TCRdb rebuilt clones from the public reads, retaining in-frame beta chains. Each record represents a unique CDR3 protein, reported with the most common genes and DNA among its rows. For this sample there are hundreds of thousands of distinct CDR3 sequences; less than 25% appear just once. Together, the top ten hold roughly 9.1% of the sample. Sequencing was carried out using PBMCs or a T cell subset sorted from them (not recorded which). The receptors originated from an adult woman who had mild COVID-19 (a few samples of this study predate the infection). The sample titles of this study are shuffled in the database, so cell type and time point are left out; the donor was told from shared clones.

This clonotype was recorded a few times. The chain combines TRBV12-3 or TRBV12-4 with TRBJ2-1, with 8 bases lining up with TRBD2. V shed 4 bases, J shed 3 bases, and the junction held 5 bases outside the gene matches. The CDR3 contains 15 residues. For the CDR3, the DNA is TGTGCCAGCAGTTCACGGCGGGGGGTCTACAATGAGCAGTTCTTC. This translates into CASSSRRGVYNEQFF.

This clonotype was observed a few times. V gene TRBV7-2 combines with J gene TRBJ1-3; tentative D call: TRBD1 (5 bases). Trimming stripped 8 bases from V and 0 bases from J, with 8 bases between. Germline-derived CDR1 and CDR2 are SGHTA and FQGNSA. This CDR3 is built from 13 residues. The CDR3 coding sequence is TGTGCCAGCGGAGGGGACTCTGGAAACACCATATATTTT. This codes for CASGGDSGNTIYF.

The chain's CDR3 is CAISEEGGEQFF. CDR3 nucleotide sequence: TGTGCCATCAGTGAGGAAGGTGGTGAGCAGTTCTTC. The chain combines TRBV10-3 with TRBJ2-1; D remains unclear. CDR1 is ENHRY and CDR2 is SYGVKD in the germline V gene. Between the trimmed V and J ends, which lost 2 bases and 9 bases, there was a span of 8 bases. This CDR3 is 12 amino acids long.

The chain uses TRBV20-1 and TRBJ2-1; 10 nucleotides line up with TRBD1. The CDR3 covers 14 residues. CDR1 DFQATT and CDR2 SNEGSKA come from the germline V gene (reference sequence). The junction had 1 base not matched to a gene; V was cut back by 3 bases and J by 2 bases. CDR3 region: CSARGTGAYNEQFF. The CDR3 DNA reads TGCAGTGCTAGGGGGACAGGGGCCTACAATGAGCAGTTCTTC.

Concerning this clonotype: Compared with germline, one end of the junction differs, possibly owing to a read error. V usage is TRBV7-2 and J usage is TRBJ1-2, with D uncertain. CDR1 and CDR2 (germline): SGHTA, FQGNSA. This CDR3 spans 13 amino acids. CDR3 region: CASSPWAGYGYAF. The CDR3 DNA sequence: TGTGCCAGCAGCCCCTGGGCAGGCTATGGCTACGCCTTC. The whole variable domain, remainder taken from reference TRBV7-2 and TRBJ1-2, is GAGVSQSPSNKVTEKGKDVELRCDPISGHTALYWYRQSLGQGLEFLIYFQGNSAPDKSGLPSDRFSAERTGGSVSTLTIQRTQQEDSAVYLCASSPWAGYGYAFGSGTRLTVV.

This clonotype was counted a few times. The chain uses TRBV5-1 and TRBJ1-1; 11 positions match TRBD1. The CDR3 loop spans 15 amino acids. CDR1 is SGHRS and CDR2 is YFSETQ in the germline V gene. Trimming removed 0 bases from V and 7 bases from J; junction bases left unmatched: 5. CDR3 amino acids: CASSLEFGTGGEAFF. The CDR3 DNA reads as TGCGCCAGCAGCTTGGAGTTTGGGACAGGGGGTGAAGCTTTCTTT.

V and J are TRBV7-3 and TRBJ2-3; 16 nucleotides match TRBD2. This CDR3 region has 20 residues. CDR1 is SGHTA and CDR2 is FQGTGA in the germline V gene. Losses at the gene ends were 5 bases for V and 1 base for J; bases not matched to a gene: 12. The DNA for the CDR3 is TGTGCCAGCAGCCAAAATCCCTCGGGGACTAGCGGGGGGGGCACAGATACGCAGTATTTT. This sequence encodes CASSQNPSGTSGGGTDTQYF.

The chain employs TRBV6-1 and TRBJ1-5; D possibly corresponds to TRBD1 (6 bases). Trimming pared 5 bases from V and 2 bases from J, leaving 19 bases between. Germline V gene data show CDR1 as MNHNS and CDR2 as SASEGT. The CDR3 length is 17 residues. CDR3 DNA: TGTGCCAGCAGTCGTAGAAGGGACACCGCCGGCAATCAGCCCCAGCATTTT. Translating gives CASSRRRDTAGNQPQHF.

This clonotype showed up just a few times. The chain is built from TRBV9 and TRBJ1-5, with D possibly TRBD1 on 5 matching bases. This CDR3 comprises 14 residues. Trimming left V 3 bases short and J 1 base short, with 8 bases between. Germline V gives CDR1 SGDLS, CDR2 YYNGEE. The CDR3 nucleotides are TGTGCCAGCAGCGGTAGGGGAAGCAATCAGCCCCAGCATTTT. Protein product: CASSGRGSNQPQHF.

The chain carries TRBV20-1 and TRBJ1-5, with D possibly being TRBD1 (6 bases). Trimming removed 3 bases at V and 2 bases at J, with 17 bases between. CDR1 DFQATT and CDR2 SNEGSKA come from the germline V gene (reference sequence). The CDR3 covers 16 residues. CDR3 loop: CSASPRRGLRNQPQHF. In nucleotides, the CDR3 is TGCAGTGCTAGTCCCCGCCGGGGGCTTCGCAATCAGCCCCAGCATTTT.

The chain couples TRBV20-1 to TRBJ2-5; possible D gene TRBD1, 6 bases. CDR1 and CDR2 (germline): DFQATT, SNEGSKA (reference sequence). V dropped 8 bases and J dropped 4 bases, with 14 bases sitting between them. The CDR3 is 12 amino acids. The CDR3 reads CSFQGFTETQYF. Here the CDR3 DNA reads TGCAGTTTCCAGGGGTTTACAGAGACCCAGTACTTC.

The rearrangement uses TRBV5-1 and TRBJ2-3, with TRBD1 matching over 8 bases. Germline V lookup: CDR1 SGHRS, CDR2 YFSETQ. Losses at the gene ends were 4 bases for V and 0 bases for J; bases not matched to a gene: 7. The CDR3 totals 16 residues. CDR3: CASSAGQAPSTDTQYF. The DNA for the CDR3 is TGCGCCAGCAGCGCGGGACAGGCCCCTAGCACAGATACGCAGTATTTT. Based on the CDR3 plus reference TRBV5-1 and TRBJ2-3, the full variable domain is KAGVTQTPRYLIKTRGQQVTLSCSPISGHRSVSWYQQTPGQGLQFLFEYFSETQRNKGNFPGRFSGRQFSNSRSEMNVSTLELGDSALYLCASSAGQAPSTDTQYFGPGTRLTVL.

The chain links TRBV6-2 or TRBV6-3 to TRBJ1-5; 9 nucleotides match TRBD1. After removal of 0 bases from V and 3 bases from J, the junction contained 12 bases not matched to a gene. From germline, CDR1 is MNHEY and CDR2 SVGEGT. The CDR3 runs to 19 residues. The CDR3 loop reads CASSYSSSPGTGFNQPQHF. CDR3 sequence (DNA): TGTGCCAGCAGTTACTCCTCGAGTCCCGGGACAGGGTTCAATCAGCCCCAGCATTTT.

This clonotype was counted only a few times. The DNA of the CDR3 is TGTGCCAGCAGTGAATATGGGGCCTACAATGAGCAGTTCTTC. This translates into CASSEYGAYNEQFF. V is TRBV2 and J is TRBJ2-1; D ambiguous. The V end lost 2 bases, the J end lost 2 bases, and 7 bases lay between the germline ends. Per germline, CDR1 SNHLY and CDR2 FYNNEI. The CDR3 has 14 residues.

This clonotype came up a few times. The CDR3 reads CASSSRGAGDDYGYTF. The CDR3 DNA reads TGTGCCAGCAGCTCAAGAGGGGCAGGAGATGACTATGGCTACACCTTC. This chain links TRBV5-5 with TRBJ1-2, with TRBD1 as a possible D gene (5 bases). Germline assignment: CDR1 SGHKS and CDR2 YYEKEE (reference sequence). The CDR3 spans 16 residues. V lost 3 bases, J lost 3 bases, and 18 bases lay in between.

The J gene is TRBJ1-2, the V gene TRBV27, with unresolved D. CDR1 is MNHEY and CDR2 is SMNVEV in the germline V gene (reference sequence). The CDR3 consists of 14 residues. Trimming stripped 1 base from V and 2 bases from J, with 8 bases between. The CDR3 sequence is CASSLYPGNYGYTF. The CDR3 DNA is TGTGCCAGCAGTTTATACCCGGGGAACTATGGCTACACCTTC.

At least ten counts were recorded for this clonotype. The rearrangement uses TRBV5-6 and TRBJ2-2; D not certain. V was trimmed by 2 bases and J by 4 bases, leaving 6 bases between them. Germline CDR1 is SGHDT and CDR2 is YYEEEE. The CDR3 covers 13 residues. The CDR3 DNA reads as TGTGCCAGCAGCTTATACCCCACCGGGGAGCTGTTTTTT. Translation gives CASSLYPTGELFF.

The V and J genes are TRBV7-6 and TRBJ2-3, with TRBD2 identical over 12 bases. V gave up 5 bases and J gave up 2 bases; unmatched junction bases: 5. The germline V gene encodes CDR1 SGHVS and CDR2 FNYEAQ. The CDR3 consists of 16 residues. CDR3 sequence: CASSVLAGGVTDTQYF. CDR3 in DNA: TGTGCCAGCAGCGTACTAGCGGGGGGAGTCACAGATACGCAGTATTTT.

This clonotype was observed a few times. Written as DNA, the CDR3 is TGTGCCAGCAGTTTATCTTCGACAGGGGGTGAGCAGTTCTTC. This translates into CASSLSSTGGEQFF. The rearrangement joins TRBV27 to TRBJ2-1; 9 bases line up with TRBD1. This CDR3 spans 14 amino acids. J gave up 9 bases and V 0 bases, and 3 bases lay outside the gene matches. Germline CDR1 reads MNHEY; CDR2 reads SMNVEV (reference sequence).

The chain employs TRBV19 and TRBJ1-5; D unresolved. The CDR3 totals 12 residues. With 6 bases removed from V and 6 bases from J, the gap between germline ends came to 9 bases. Per germline, CDR1 LNHDA and CDR2 SQIVND (reference sequence). The CDR3 bases are TGTGCCAGTAGCCTGGTATCTCAGCCCCAGCATTTT. Protein product: CASSLVSQPQHF.

This clonotype was detected a few times. The chain links TRBV5-1 to TRBJ1-2; possibly TRBD1 for D (6 bases). The V gene lost 3 bases and the J gene lost 1 base, with 10 bases spanning the gap. Looked up from germline, CDR1 is SGHRS and CDR2 is YFSETQ. There are 14 residues in the CDR3. The CDR3 coding sequence is TGCGCCAGCAGCTGGGACATCCTTAACTATGGCTACACCTTC. This sequence encodes CASSWDILNYGYTF.

V is TRBV28 and J is TRBJ1-1; maybe TRBD1 (6 bases). Trimming pared 4 bases from V and 0 bases from J, leaving 15 bases between. The CDR3 is 16 residues long. Per the germline V gene, CDR1 is MDHEN and CDR2 is SYDVKM. CDR3 sequence reads: CASSSSGASLNTEAFF. In DNA form, the CDR3 reads TGTGCCAGCAGTTCGTCGGGGGCAAGTCTGAACACTGAAGCTTTCTTT.

The chain recombines TRBV7-2 with TRBJ2-1; no clear D gene. The germline V and J ends were trimmed by 1 base and 4 bases, with 8 bases remaining between them. The CDR3 loop spans 14 amino acids. The germline V gene has CDR1 SGHTA and CDR2 FQGNSA. CDR3 nucleotides: TGTGCCAGCAGCTTAGACCCACTTTACAATGAGCAGTTCTTC. Translated: CASSLDPLYNEQFF.